The source of this T cell receptor beta chain is a study of cytomegalovirus exposure and HLA in healthy donors. Study-wide results and limits: Specific recognition of CMV antigens was confirmed in vitro for three chains (all CMV-associated). Using a false discovery rate of 0.05, a later analysis showed that around 16,000 TCR beta sequences were associated with HLA alleles.

With regard to this clone: Its antigen is still unknown.

The germline gives CDR1 WSHSY, CDR2 SAAADI. Trimming at V came to 4 bases and at J to 0 bases, leaving 10 bases not matched to a gene. The CDR3 sequence is 17 residues long. Vbeta (60) and Jbeta (13) primers were used in the PCR. Assay: immunoSEQ multiplex PCR; the TCRdb copy retains only in-frame clones and omits some. The data contain about 100,000 clones, approximately 81% of them singletons. Sample: PBMCs. The clonotype originates from a female donor in good health and CMV-seropositive. The chain has TRBV10-2 and TRBJ2-3, with 7 bases matching TRBD1. The CDR3 sequence is CASSARTGSPSTDTQYF. Here the CDR3 DNA reads TGCGCCAGCAGTGCTAGGACAGGATCGCCTAGCACAGATACGCAGTATTTT.